A selection of T cell receptor beta chains follows, all from one sample in a study of blood T cell repertoires in COVID-19. TCRdb's table, derived via immunoSEQ multiplex PCR, lists solely in-frame clones and lacks some. The sample contains around 150,000 clones, 80% of which appear only once. The sequenced sample was peripheral blood. Receptors originate from a woman in her 50s with acute or convalescent COVID-19. Both conserved end residues are part of each CDR3. The D gene is left open where the match is weak. A row's size may be missing; if present it is once, few, many or a size class.

NA	TRBJ2-7	TRBV27	NA	CASSPQGARSSYEQYF	TGTGCCAGCAGTCCGCAAGGGGCCAGAAGCTCCTACGAGCAGTACTTC
NA	TRBJ1-5	TRBV7-2	NA	CASSLEDTRNQPQHF	TGTGCCAGCAGCTTAGAGGACACTCGCAATCAGCCCCAGCATTTT
NA	TRBJ2-3	TRBV19	TRBD2	CASISAGGATDTQYF	TGTGCCAGTATCTCTGCGGGGGGAGCCACAGATACGCAGTATTTT
NA	TRBJ1-4	TRBV2	TRBD1	CASSVTGAEEKLFF	TGTGCCAGCAGTGTCACAGGGGCCGAGGAAAAACTGTTTTTT
once	TRBJ1-6	TRBV5-1	NA	CASREPHNSPLHF	TGCGCCAGCAGGGAGCCTCATAATTCACCCCTCCACTTT
NA	TRBJ1-6	TRBV27	NA	CASSFQTTKSSSYNSPLHF	TGTGCCAGCAGTTTCCAGACAACCAAGTCAAGCTCCTATAATTCACCCCTCCACTTT
NA	TRBJ2-1	TRBV7-9	TRBD2	CASSLSGGKYDEQFF	TGTGCCAGCAGCTTGAGCGGGGGGAAGTATGATGAGCAGTTCTTC
NA	TRBJ2-6	TRBV19	TRBD1	CASTPRRTGTGANVLTF	TGTGCCAGTACCCCACGGCGGACAGGGACTGGGGCCAACGTCCTGACTTTC
few	TRBJ2-6	TRBV27	NA	CASSSLSGANVLTF	TGTGCCAGCAGTTCCCTCTCTGGGGCCAACGTCCTGACTTTC
NA	TRBJ2-5	TRBV7-2	NA	CASSLQGEETQYF	TGTGCCAGCAGCCTACAAGGGGAAGAGACCCAGTACTTC
NA	TRBJ1-1	TRBV18	NA	CASSLTGDMNTEAFF	TGTGCCAGCTCCCTCACCGGGGACATGAACACTGAAGCTTTCTTT